This entry features one T cell receptor beta chain sequence. Per the original methods: By means of reference gene primer amplification, nucleated cell counts were estimated. Produced via immunoSEQ multiplex PCR; TCRdb's table is partial and in-frame only. D and trimming were read from the DNA, whereas the V and J calls and clone size are those reported in that table. The sample has roughly 71,000 clones; approximately 81% are singletons. The data originate from a study of blood T cell repertoires in COVID-19. Looking at the study overall: Material from acute and convalescent COVID-19 was sourced from the United States, Italy and Spain. T cells, B-cell-depleted T cells, or PBMCs supplied cDNA or gDNA.

The CDR3 runs to 14 residues. V dropped 3 bases and J dropped 1; count of bases not matched to a gene: 1. Germline-derived CDR1 and CDR2 are LNHDA and SQIVND (reference sequence). This clonotype originated in a man over 45 with active COVID-19. The rearrangement joins TRBV19 to TRBJ1-2, with 8 bases identical to TRBD1. Input material: peripheral blood. The CDR3 coding sequence is TGTGCCAGTAGTATGGGACAGGATAACTATGGCTACACCTTC. As protein: CASSMGQDNYGYTF.